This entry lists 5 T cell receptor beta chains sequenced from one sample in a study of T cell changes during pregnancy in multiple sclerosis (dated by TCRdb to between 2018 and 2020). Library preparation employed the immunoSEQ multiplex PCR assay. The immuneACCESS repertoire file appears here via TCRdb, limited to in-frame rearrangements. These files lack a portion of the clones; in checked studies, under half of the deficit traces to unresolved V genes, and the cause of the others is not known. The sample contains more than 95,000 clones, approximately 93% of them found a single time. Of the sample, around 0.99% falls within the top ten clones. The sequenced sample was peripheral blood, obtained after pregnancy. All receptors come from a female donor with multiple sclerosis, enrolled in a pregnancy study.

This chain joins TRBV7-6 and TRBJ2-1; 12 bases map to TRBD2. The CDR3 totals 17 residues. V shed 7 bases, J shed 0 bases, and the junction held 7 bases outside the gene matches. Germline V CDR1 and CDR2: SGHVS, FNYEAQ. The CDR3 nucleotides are TGTGCCAGCACCCTGACTAGCGGGAGTTTCTCCTACAATGAGCAGTTCTTC. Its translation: CASTLTSGSFSYNEQFF.

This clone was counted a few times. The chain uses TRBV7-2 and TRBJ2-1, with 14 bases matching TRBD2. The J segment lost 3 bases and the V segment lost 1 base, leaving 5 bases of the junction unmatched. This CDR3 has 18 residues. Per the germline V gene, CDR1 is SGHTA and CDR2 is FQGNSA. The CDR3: CASSLEGTSGRFYNEQFF. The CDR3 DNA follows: TGTGCCAGCAGCTTAGAAGGGACTAGCGGGAGATTCTACAATGAGCAGTTCTTC.

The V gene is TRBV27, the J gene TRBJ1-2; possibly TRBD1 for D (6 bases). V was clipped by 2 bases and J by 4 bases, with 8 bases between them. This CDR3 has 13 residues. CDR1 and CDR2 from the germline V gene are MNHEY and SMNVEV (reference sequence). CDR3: CASSLTGTYGYTF. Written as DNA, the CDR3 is TGTGCCAGCAGTTTAACAGGGACCTATGGCTACACCTTC.

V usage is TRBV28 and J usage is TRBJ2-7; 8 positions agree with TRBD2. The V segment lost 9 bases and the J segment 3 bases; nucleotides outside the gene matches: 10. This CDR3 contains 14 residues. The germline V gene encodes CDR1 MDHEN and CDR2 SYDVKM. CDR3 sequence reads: CASASGPILYEQYF. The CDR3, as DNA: TGTGCCAGTGCTAGCGGGCCCATTCTCTACGAGCAGTACTTC. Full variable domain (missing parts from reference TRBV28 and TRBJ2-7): DVKVTQSSRYLVKRTGEKVFLECVQDMDHENMFWYRQDPGLGLRLIYFSYDVKMKEKGDIPEGYSVSREKKERFSLILESASTNQTSMYLCASASGPILYEQYFGPGTRLTVT.

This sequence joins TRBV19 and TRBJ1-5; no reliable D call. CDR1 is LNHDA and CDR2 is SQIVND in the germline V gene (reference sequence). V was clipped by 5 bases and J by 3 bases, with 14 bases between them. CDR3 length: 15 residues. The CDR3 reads CASSPSRRLNQPQHF. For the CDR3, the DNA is TGTGCCAGTAGTCCTAGTCGGCGGCTCAATCAGCCCCAGCATTTT.